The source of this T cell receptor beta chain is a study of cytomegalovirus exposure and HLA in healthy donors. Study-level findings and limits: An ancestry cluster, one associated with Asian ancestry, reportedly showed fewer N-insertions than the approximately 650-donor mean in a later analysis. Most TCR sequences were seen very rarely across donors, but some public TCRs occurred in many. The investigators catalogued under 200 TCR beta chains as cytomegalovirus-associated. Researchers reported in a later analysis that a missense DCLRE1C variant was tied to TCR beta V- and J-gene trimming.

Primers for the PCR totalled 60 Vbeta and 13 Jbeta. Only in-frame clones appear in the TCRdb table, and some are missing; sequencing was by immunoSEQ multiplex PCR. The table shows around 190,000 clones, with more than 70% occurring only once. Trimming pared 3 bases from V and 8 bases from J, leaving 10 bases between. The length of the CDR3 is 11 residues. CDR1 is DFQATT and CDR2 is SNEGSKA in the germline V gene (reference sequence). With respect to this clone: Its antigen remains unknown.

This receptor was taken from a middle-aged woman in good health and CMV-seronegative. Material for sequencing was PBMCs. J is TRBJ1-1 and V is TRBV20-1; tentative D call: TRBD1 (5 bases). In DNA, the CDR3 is TGCAGTGCTAGTAAGAACAGGGAAGCTTTCTTT. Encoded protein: CSASKNREAFF.